The 18 T cell receptor beta chains below were found in one sample sequenced in a study of regulatory T cells in long-lasting Graves disease (dated by TCRdb to the early 2020s). Library preparation used multiplex PCR. TCRdb records Illumina HiSeq 4000 as the sequencer. CDR3 regions were amplified by Arm-PCR with iRepertoire HTBI primers to construct TCR beta libraries. The public reads were run again by TCRdb, first through fastp at Q25 and then through MiXCR, and only productive beta chains were kept. Merged by CDR3 protein, the rows form single entries marked with the most common genes and DNA. In this sample the table shows a few hundred thousand distinct CDR3 sequences, 20% of which occur a single time. The ten largest clones represent approximately 14% of the sample. The time point label, as the study defines it: newly diagnosed GD, antithyroid drugs for less than 3 months. For both TCR sequencing and RNA sequencing, RNA was extracted from PBMCs in TRIzol.

Sample: peripheral blood mononuclear cells (PBMCs), taken at new diagnosis, from a patient treated with antithyroid drugs. These receptor sequences come from a female donor with Graves disease.

This clonotype was detected ten times or more. The gene calls are TRBV28 and TRBJ2-2, with D possibly being TRBD2 (5 bases). Looked up from germline, CDR1 is MDHEN and CDR2 is SYDVKM. The CDR3 sequence is 15 residues long. V was shortened by 2 bases and J by 5 bases, with 12 bases between the two germline ends. CDR3 region: CASSLKLGGTGELFF. The CDR3 region has the DNA TGTGCCAGCAGTTTAAAACTAGGTGGGACCGGGGAGCTGTTTTTT.

This clonotype has a count of ten or more. This chain links TRBV20-1 with TRBJ2-5; D gene ambiguous. The V and J ends lost 0 bases and 2 bases respectively, with 4 bases between them. There are 12 residues in the CDR3. Germline V gives CDR1 DFQATT, CDR2 SNEGSKA (reference sequence). In DNA form, the CDR3 reads TGCAGTGCTAGAGAACCACAAGAGACCCAGTACTTC. Translation: CSAREPQETQYF.

This clonotype was seen at least ten times. The V call is TRBV2, the J call TRBJ2-7; 9 bases map to TRBD1. CDR1 is SNHLY, CDR2 FYNNEI, per germline. The CDR3 is 15 residues long. V shed 4 bases, J shed 0 bases, and the junction held 4 bases outside the gene matches. The CDR3 loop reads CASSGTGASSYEQYF. As DNA, the CDR3 is TGTGCCAGCAGTGGGACAGGGGCGAGCTCCTACGAGCAGTACTTC. The full variable domain, completed using reference TRBV2 and TRBJ2-7, is EPEVTQTPSHQVTQMGQEVILRCVPISNHLYFYWYRQILGQKVEFLVSFYNNEISEKSEIFDDQFSVERPDGSNFTLKIRSTKLEDSAMYFCASSGTGASSYEQYFGPGTRLTVT.

This clonotype was recorded at least ten times. The CDR3 is CASSLVFGELFF. CDR3 DNA sequence: TGTGCCAGCAGCTTAGTGTTTGGGGAGCTGTTTTTT. The chain recombines TRBV7-9 with TRBJ2-2; D unclear. The length of the CDR3 is 12 residues. Germline CDR1 is SEHNR and CDR2 is FQNEAQ (reference sequence). Deletions cut 1 base from V and 8 bases from J, with 5 bases between.

This clonotype was counted between two and nine times. The chain employs TRBV9 and TRBJ1-2; D not certain. V shed 0 bases and J shed 7 bases, with 16 bases lying between them. CDR1 is SGDLS and CDR2 is YYNGEE in the germline V gene. CDR3 length equals 15 residues. The CDR3 DNA is TGTGCCAGCAGCGTAGGAGGCGAGCGCCTCGTTGGCTACACCTTC. It translates to CASSVGGERLVGYTF.

Regarding this clonotype: This may arise from a read error, as a much more abundant clone is one base away. V and J are TRBV6-5 and TRBJ2-7; perhaps D is TRBD1 or TRBD2 (6 bases each). Between the trimmed V and J ends, which lost 0 bases and 7 bases, there was a span of 13 bases. This CDR3 is built from 14 residues. Germline CDR1 is MNHEY and CDR2 is SVGAGI. Written as DNA, the CDR3 is TGTGCCAGCAGTTACTCGTTCGGGGGCAATGAGCAGTACTTC. Translation gives CASSYSFGGNEQYF.

This clonotype was seen many times. This chain uses TRBV28 with TRBJ2-1; tentatively, D is TRBD1 or TRBD2 (5 bases each). Deletions cut 7 bases from V and 6 bases from J, with 10 bases between. The germline V gene has CDR1 MDHEN and CDR2 SYDVKM. CDR3 length: 12 residues. The CDR3 sequence is CASTGTFNEQFF. The CDR3, as DNA: TGTGCCAGCACTGGGACCTTCAATGAGCAGTTCTTC.

This clonotype turned up a few times. The chain carries TRBV4-3 and TRBJ2-1; TRBD1 matches 9 bases. The CDR3 has 15 amino acids. The V gene end was trimmed by 5 bases and the J gene end by 9 bases; junction bases not matched to a gene: 11. CDR1 and CDR2 from the germline V gene are LGHNA and YSLEER. Here the CDR3 reads CASSKKGGQGREQFF. Written as DNA, the CDR3 is TGCGCCAGCAGCAAAAAGGGTGGACAGGGGCGTGAGCAGTTCTTC.

This clonotype was counted a few times. J is TRBJ1-5 and V is TRBV20-1; weak D call: TRBD1 (6 bases). Germline lookup yields CDR1 DFQATT and CDR2 SNEGSKA (reference sequence). The CDR3 length is 17 residues. Trimming took 3 bases from V and 2 from J, leaving 20 bases between them. The CDR3 DNA is TGCAGTGCTAGGGGGGGGGCTCTGGGGGCTGGCAATCAGCCCCAGCATTTT. Translated, it gives CSARGGALGAGNQPQHF.

This clonotype has ten or more counts. V and J are TRBV20-1 and TRBJ2-3, with TRBD2 matching 12 bases. Germline trimming cut 5 bases from V and 4 bases from J; bases unmatched to any gene: 7. This CDR3 is built from 15 residues. Germline V lookup: CDR1 DFQATT, CDR2 SNEGSKA (reference sequence). CDR3 in amino acids: CSARKLAGGPDTQYF. The CDR3 bases are TGCAGTGCTCGCAAACTAGCGGGGGGCCCAGATACGCAGTATTTT.

V and J are TRBV12-3 or TRBV12-4 and TRBJ2-1, with TRBD1 identical over 8 bases. This CDR3 has 13 residues. The V gene end was trimmed by 6 bases and the J gene end by 5 bases; junction bases not matched to a gene: 3. The CDR3 spells CASRGQADNEQFF. In nucleotides, the CDR3 is TGTGCCAGCAGGGGACAGGCTGACAATGAGCAGTTCTTC.

This clonotype was counted ten times or more. The chain has TRBV20-1 and TRBJ2-5; tentatively, D is TRBD2 (8 bases). The germline V gene has CDR1 DFQATT and CDR2 SNEGSKA (reference sequence). V was cut by 3 bases and J by 2 bases, with 16 bases left in between. CDR3 size: 15 residues. The CDR3 DNA reads as TGCAGTGCTAGTAACGGGAGGGGGCAGCAAGAGACCCAGTACTTC. Amino acids: CSASNGRGQQETQYF.

This chain uses TRBV7-8 with TRBJ2-7, with D perhaps matching TRBD2 (6 bases). V was cut by 5 bases and J by 4 bases, with 15 bases left in between. The CDR3 covers 14 residues. Germline values: CDR1 SGHVS, CDR2 FQNEAQ. The DNA for the CDR3 is TGTGCCAGCAGCCACTCCGGGGGAAAGTACGAGCAGTACTTC. Translated, it gives CASSHSGGKYEQYF.

This clonotype came up many times. This chain joins TRBV5-5 and TRBJ2-7; 12 bases are a match to TRBD2. Per germline, CDR1 SGHKS and CDR2 YYEKEE (reference sequence). V gave up 3 bases and J gave up 1 base; unmatched junction bases: 5. The CDR3 length is 16 residues. CDR3 DNA: TGTGCCAGCAGCTATCTAGCGGGAGGGCCTTCCTACGAGCAGTACTTC. The encoded protein is CASSYLAGGPSYEQYF.

In this sample, this clonotype turned up a few times. The V and J genes are TRBV11-2 and TRBJ2-2, with D perhaps matching TRBD2 (6 bases). The CDR3 spans 16 residues. Trimming removed 5 bases at V and 5 bases at J, with 18 bases between. The germline V gene encodes CDR1 SGHAT and CDR2 FQNNGV. CDR3 sequence (DNA): TGTGCCAGCAGCCACACTAGGGGAGGCTGGACCGGGGAGCTGTTTTTT. Translated, it gives CASSHTRGGWTGELFF.

The table lists this clonotype with many counts. The chain recombines TRBV20-1 with TRBJ1-4, with D perhaps matching TRBD1 (5 bases). V lost 2 bases and J lost 6, with 22 bases in between. The length of the CDR3 is 17 residues. From germline, CDR1 is DFQATT and CDR2 SNEGSKA (reference sequence). CDR3 sequence reads: CSARHSGRTATYEKLFF. CDR3 sequence (DNA): TGCAGTGCTAGACATTCAGGGAGAACAGCCACTTATGAAAAACTGTTTTTT.

This chain joins TRBV12-3 or TRBV12-4 and TRBJ2-7, with D perhaps matching TRBD1 (7 bases). CDR3 size: 14 residues. The V end was cut by 6 bases, the J end by 5 bases, with 17 bases between. The DNA for the CDR3 is TGTGCCAGCAGCAGGCAGGGGGGAATCGACGAGCAGTACTTC. Translated, it gives CASSRQGGIDEQYF.

There are many counts of this clonotype. This chain links TRBV20-1 with TRBJ1-1, with unresolved D. The CDR3 is 15 residues long. Trimming shortened V by 0 bases and J by 0 bases, and 11 bases separated the two germline ends. Germline V gives CDR1 DFQATT, CDR2 SNEGSKA (reference sequence). The CDR3 protein is CSARDGAGVNTEAFF. In DNA, the CDR3 is TGCAGTGCTAGAGATGGAGCCGGTGTGAACACTGAAGCTTTCTTT.